This T cell receptor beta chain emerged from a study of T cell responses to AZD1222 COVID-19 vaccine. About this clone itself: Its cognate antigen is unknown.

Investigators merged groups given second doses at roughly 4 or roughly 12 weeks. Study-wide results and limits: Repertoire sampling was restricted to post-peak T cell response timepoints. At 160-218 and 743-854, vaccine-associated CD4 TCRs were dominant, and they spanned spike. Unmutated variant regions are reportedly targeted by nearly half of spike-specific TCRs.

Generated by immunoSEQ multiplex PCR, the TCRdb table keeps only in-frame clones and is missing some. This sample has about 150,000 clones, with roughly nine tenths found just once. The CDR3 runs to 16 residues. V gave up 2 bases and J gave up 1 base; unmatched junction bases: 7. Germline values: CDR1 SGHDN, CDR2 FVKESK. The source of this sequence is an adult who received the AZD1222 COVID-19 vaccine. The rearrangement joins TRBV14 to TRBJ1-1, with 7 positions matching TRBD1. Material: peripheral blood, obtained 28 days after the second AZD1222 dose. The CDR3 spells CASSQLNRQGNTEAFF. DNA for the CDR3: TGTGCCAGCAGCCAATTGAACCGACAGGGGAACACTGAAGCTTTCTTT.